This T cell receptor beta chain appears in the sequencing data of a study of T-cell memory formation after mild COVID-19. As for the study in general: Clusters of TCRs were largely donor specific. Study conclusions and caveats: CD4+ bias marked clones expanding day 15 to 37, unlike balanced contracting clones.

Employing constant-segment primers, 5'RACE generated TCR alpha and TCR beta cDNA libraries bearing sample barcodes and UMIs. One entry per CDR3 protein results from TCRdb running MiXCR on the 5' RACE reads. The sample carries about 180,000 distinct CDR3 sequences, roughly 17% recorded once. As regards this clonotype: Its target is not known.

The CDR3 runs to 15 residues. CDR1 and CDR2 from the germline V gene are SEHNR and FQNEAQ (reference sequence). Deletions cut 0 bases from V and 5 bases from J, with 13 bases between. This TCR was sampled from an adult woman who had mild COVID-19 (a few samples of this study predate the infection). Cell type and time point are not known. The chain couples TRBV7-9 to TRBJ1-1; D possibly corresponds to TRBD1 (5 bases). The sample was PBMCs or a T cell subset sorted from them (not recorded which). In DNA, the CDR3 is TGTGCCAGCAGCTTAGCGACGGGGGGGAGTACTGAAGCTTTCTTT. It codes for CASSLATGGSTEAFF.